Each of the 10 T cell receptor beta chains below was sequenced from the same sample in a study of molecular identifiers for immune sequencing clone quantification. TCRdb analysed the PCR reads with MiXCR anew, one entry per CDR3 protein. Seen here are about 35,000 distinct CDR3 sequences, approximately 19% observed once, and the top ten hold less than 1.2%. The sample taken for sequencing was naive CD8+ T cells from blood, with Jurkat cell RNA spiked in. Subset meaning: FACS-sorted CD8+CD4-CCR7+CD45RA+ naive T cells. The receptor set was obtained from a human donor in good health. Some libraries in this study had Jurkat cell RNA spiked in.

At least ten counts were recorded for this clonotype. This sequence joins TRBV12-3 or TRBV12-4 and TRBJ2-5; TRBD2 aligns across 13 bases. The CDR3 consists of 16 residues. V lost 2 bases and J lost 2; bases outside the gene matches: 2. Here the CDR3 DNA reads TGTGCCAGCAGTTTAAAGGGACTAGCGGGACAAGAGACCCAGTACTTC. This sequence encodes CASSLKGLAGQETQYF.

In its sample, this clonotype was seen many times. J is TRBJ1-4 and V is TRBV5-5; the D is unclear. The CDR3 totals 15 residues. Germline V gene lookup returns CDR1 SGHKS and CDR2 YYEKEE (reference sequence). V was trimmed by 0 bases and J by 8 bases, leaving 14 bases between them. CDR3 loop: CASSLDGGWNEKLFF. CDR3 bases: TGTGCCAGCAGCTTGGATGGAGGGTGGAACGAAAAACTGTTTTTT.

The CDR3 nucleotides read TGCAGTGCTAGAAGCGTCGGGGATGGAGATACGCAGTATTTT. Its protein product is CSARSVGDGDTQYF. The chain couples TRBV20-1 to TRBJ2-3; D may be TRBD2 (5 bases). Germline V gene data show CDR1 as DFQATT and CDR2 as SNEGSKA (reference sequence). The CDR3 is 14 amino acids. Trimming cost V 2 bases and J 5 bases, with 14 bases left between them.

As to this clonotype: Since a much larger clone is just one base distant, this may be a read error. The rearrangement uses TRBV4-1 and TRBJ2-1, with D perhaps TRBD1 (6 bases). This CDR3 has 15 amino acids. V was trimmed by 0 bases and J by 5 bases, leaving 11 bases between them. Germline lookup yields CDR1 MGHRA and CDR2 YSYEKL. CDR3 in amino acids: CASSQEQGTHNEQFF. The CDR3 DNA reads as TGCGCCAGCAGCCAAGAACAGGGTACCCACAATGAGCAGTTCTTC.

This clonotype was detected ten times or more. The J gene is TRBJ1-1, the V gene TRBV7-6; D is uncertain. This CDR3 region has 11 residues. Trimming cost V 5 bases and J 7 bases, with 8 bases left between them. CDR1 and CDR2 from the germline V gene are SGHVS and FNYEAQ. CDR3 DNA: TGTGCCAGCAGCGACGGTAGTGAAGCTTTCTTT. Encoded protein: CASSDGSEAFF.

In its sample, this clonotype was seen many times. The chain combines TRBV23-1 with TRBJ2-5, with D perhaps TRBD1 or TRBD2 (6 bases each). TRBV23-1 is assigned to the ORF class and has an uncertain function. The V end lost 9 bases, the J end lost 2 bases, and 16 bases lay between the germline ends. CDR3 length: 14 residues. The CDR3 region is CASREGGPQETQYF. The CDR3 nucleotides are TGCGCCAGTCGGGAAGGGGGGCCGCAAGAGACCCAGTACTTC.

The genes are TRBV27 and TRBJ2-7, with 9 bases identical to TRBD2. CDR1 and CDR2 (germline): MNHEY, SMNVEV (reference sequence). The CDR3 length is 18 residues. V gave up 4 bases and J gave up 0 bases; unmatched junction bases: 13. Here the CDR3 reads CASSSLHPTSGISYEQYF. The DNA of the CDR3 is TGTGCCAGCAGTTCCCTTCACCCGACTAGCGGAATCTCCTACGAGCAGTACTTC.

In regard to this clonotype: With a much larger clone just one base away, this may be a read error. The V gene is TRBV5-1, the J gene TRBJ1-1; D is perhaps TRBD1 (6 bases). The germline CDR1 and CDR2 sequences are SGHRS and YFSETQ. The CDR3 is made up of 16 amino acids. The CDR3 is CASSLDQGPGRTEALF. As DNA, the CDR3 is TGCGCCAGCAGCTTGGATCAGGGGCCTGGTAGGACTGAAGCTCTCTTT.

Ten or more counts support this clonotype. The V gene is TRBV6-2 or TRBV6-3, the J gene TRBJ1-2; D perhaps matches TRBD1 (6 bases). Trimming removed 4 bases at V and 3 bases at J, with 15 bases between. This CDR3 has 15 residues. Germline V gene sequence: CDR1 MNHEY, CDR2 SVGEGT. CDR3 bases: TGTGCCAGCAGTTCCGAGGACAGCCCCGACTATGGCTACACCTTC. It is translated as CASSSEDSPDYGYTF.

The V call is TRBV19, the J call TRBJ1-1; 8 nucleotides line up with TRBD1. Trimming removed 6 bases from V and 6 bases from J; junction bases left unmatched: 6. CDR1 and CDR2 (germline): LNHDA, SQIVND (reference sequence). This CDR3 has 13 amino acids. The CDR3 region is CASSPGGGAEAFF. The DNA for the CDR3 is TGTGCCAGTAGCCCAGGGGGCGGCGCTGAAGCTTTCTTT.